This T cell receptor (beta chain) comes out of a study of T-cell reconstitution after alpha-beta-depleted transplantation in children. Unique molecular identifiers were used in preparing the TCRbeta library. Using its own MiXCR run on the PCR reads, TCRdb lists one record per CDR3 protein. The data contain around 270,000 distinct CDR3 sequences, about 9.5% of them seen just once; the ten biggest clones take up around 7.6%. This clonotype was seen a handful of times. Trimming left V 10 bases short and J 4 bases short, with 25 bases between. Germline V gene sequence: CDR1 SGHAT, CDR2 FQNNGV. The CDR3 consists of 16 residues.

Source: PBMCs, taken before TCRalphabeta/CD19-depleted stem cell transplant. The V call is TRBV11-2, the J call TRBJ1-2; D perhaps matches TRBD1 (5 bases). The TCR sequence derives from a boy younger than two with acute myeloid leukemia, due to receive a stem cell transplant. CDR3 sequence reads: CATSGPIAQGLYGYTF. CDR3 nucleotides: TGTGCCACCTCCGGGCCGATAGCCCAGGGTCTCTATGGCTACACCTTC. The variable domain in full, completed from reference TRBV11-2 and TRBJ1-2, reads EAGVAQSPRYKIIEKRQSVAFWCNPISGHATLYWYQQILGQGPKLLIQFQNNGVVDDSQLPKDRFSAERLKGVDSTLKIQPAKLEDSAVYLCATSGPIAQGLYGYTFGSGTRLTVV.